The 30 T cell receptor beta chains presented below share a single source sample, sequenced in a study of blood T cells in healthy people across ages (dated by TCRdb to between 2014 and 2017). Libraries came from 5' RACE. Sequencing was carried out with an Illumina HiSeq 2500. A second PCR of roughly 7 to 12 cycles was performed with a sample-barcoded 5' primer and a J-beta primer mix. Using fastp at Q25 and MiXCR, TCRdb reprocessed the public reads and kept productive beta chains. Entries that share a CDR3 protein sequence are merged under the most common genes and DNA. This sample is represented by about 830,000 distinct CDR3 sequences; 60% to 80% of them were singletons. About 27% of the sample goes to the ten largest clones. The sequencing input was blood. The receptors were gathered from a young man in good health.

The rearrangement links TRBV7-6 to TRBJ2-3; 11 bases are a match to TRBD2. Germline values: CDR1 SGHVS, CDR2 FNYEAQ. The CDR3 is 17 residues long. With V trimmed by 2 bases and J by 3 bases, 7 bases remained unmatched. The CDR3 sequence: CASSLLIAGGRTDTQYF. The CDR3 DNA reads TGTGCCAGCAGCTTATTAATAGCGGGGGGGCGGACAGATACGCAGTATTTT. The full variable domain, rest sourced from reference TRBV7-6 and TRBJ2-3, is GAGVSQSPRYKVTKRGQDVALRCDPISGHVSLYWYRQALGQGPEFLTYFNYEAQQDKSGLPNDRFSAERPEGSISTLTIQRTEQRDSAMYRCASSLLIAGGRTDTQYFGPGTRLTVL.

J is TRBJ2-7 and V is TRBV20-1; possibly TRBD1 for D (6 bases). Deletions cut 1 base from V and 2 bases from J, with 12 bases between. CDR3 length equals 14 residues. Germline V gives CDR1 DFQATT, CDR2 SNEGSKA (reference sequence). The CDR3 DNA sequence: TGCAGTGCTAGAGTCAGGGGACCCGCCTACGAGCAGTACTTC. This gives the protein CSARVRGPAYEQYF.

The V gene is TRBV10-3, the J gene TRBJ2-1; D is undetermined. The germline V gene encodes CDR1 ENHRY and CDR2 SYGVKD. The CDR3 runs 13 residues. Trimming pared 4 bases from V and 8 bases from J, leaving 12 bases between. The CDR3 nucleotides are TGTGCCATCAGTGGTTATGAAGGCCATGAGCAGTTCTTC. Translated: CAISGYEGHEQFF.

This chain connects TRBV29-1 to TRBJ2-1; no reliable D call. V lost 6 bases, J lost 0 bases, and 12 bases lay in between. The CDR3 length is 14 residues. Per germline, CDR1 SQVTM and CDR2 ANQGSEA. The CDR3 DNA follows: TGCAGCGTGACGACGTTGGGCTCCTACAATGAGCAGTTCTTC. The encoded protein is CSVTTLGSYNEQFF.

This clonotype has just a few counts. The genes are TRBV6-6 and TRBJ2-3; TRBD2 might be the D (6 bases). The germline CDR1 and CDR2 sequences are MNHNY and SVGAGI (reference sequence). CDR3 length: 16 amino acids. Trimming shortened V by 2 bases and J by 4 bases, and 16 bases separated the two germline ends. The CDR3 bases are TGTGCCAGCAGTTACGTGGAGGCTAGCGCTGCAGATACGCAGTATTTT. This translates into CASSYVEASAADTQYF.

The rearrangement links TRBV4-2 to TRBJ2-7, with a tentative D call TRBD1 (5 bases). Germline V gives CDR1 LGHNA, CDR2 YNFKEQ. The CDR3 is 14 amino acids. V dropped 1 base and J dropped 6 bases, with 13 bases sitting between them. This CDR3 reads CASSQGAGFSEQYF. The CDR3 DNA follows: TGTGCCAGCAGCCAAGGGGCAGGGTTCAGCGAGCAGTACTTC.

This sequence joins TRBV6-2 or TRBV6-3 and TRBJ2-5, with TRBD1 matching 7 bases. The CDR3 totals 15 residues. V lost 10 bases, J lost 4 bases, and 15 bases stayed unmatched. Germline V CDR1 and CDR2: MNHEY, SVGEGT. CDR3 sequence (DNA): TGTGCCACCGCTGCGGCGACAGGGACGAGAGAGACCCAGTACTTC. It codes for CATAAATGTRETQYF.

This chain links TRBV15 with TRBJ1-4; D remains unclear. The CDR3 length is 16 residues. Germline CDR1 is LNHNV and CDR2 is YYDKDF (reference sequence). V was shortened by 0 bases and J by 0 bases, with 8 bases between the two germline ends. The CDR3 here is CATSRDYTPTNEKLFF. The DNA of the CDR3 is TGTGCCACCAGCAGAGATTACACTCCAACTAATGAAAAACTGTTTTTT. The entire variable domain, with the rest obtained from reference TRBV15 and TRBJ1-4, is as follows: DAMVIQNPRYQVTQFGKPVTLSCSQTLNHNVMYWYQQKSSQAPKLLFHYYDKDFNNEADTPDNFQSRRPNTSFCFLDIRSPGLGDTAMYLCATSRDYTPTNEKLFFGSGTQLSVL.

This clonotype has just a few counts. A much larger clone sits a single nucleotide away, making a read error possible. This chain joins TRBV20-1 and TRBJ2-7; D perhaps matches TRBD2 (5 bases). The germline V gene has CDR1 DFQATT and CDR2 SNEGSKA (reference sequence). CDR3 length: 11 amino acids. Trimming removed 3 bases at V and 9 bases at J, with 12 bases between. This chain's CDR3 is CSARIDYPQYF. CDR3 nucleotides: TGCAGTGCTAGGATCGACTACCCGCAGTACTTC.

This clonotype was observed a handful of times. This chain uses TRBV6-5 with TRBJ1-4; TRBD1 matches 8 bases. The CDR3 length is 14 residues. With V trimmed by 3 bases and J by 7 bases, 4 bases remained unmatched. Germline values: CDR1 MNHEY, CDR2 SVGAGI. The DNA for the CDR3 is TGTGCCAGCAGTTATGACAGGGGTGGTGAAAAACTGTTTTTT. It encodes CASSYDRGGEKLFF.

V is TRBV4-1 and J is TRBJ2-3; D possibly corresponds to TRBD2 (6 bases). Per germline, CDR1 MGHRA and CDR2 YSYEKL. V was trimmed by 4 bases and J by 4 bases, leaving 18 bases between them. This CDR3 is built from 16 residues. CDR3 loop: CASSPPTTSSADTQYF. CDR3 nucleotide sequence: TGCGCCAGCAGCCCCCCGACTACTAGCTCCGCAGATACGCAGTATTTT.

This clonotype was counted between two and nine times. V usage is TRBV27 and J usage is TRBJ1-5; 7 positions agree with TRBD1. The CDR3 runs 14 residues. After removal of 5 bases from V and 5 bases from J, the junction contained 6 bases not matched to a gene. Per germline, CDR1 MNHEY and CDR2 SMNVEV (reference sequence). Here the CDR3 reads CASSPNRGYQPQHF. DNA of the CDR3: TGTGCCAGCAGTCCCAACAGGGGCTATCAGCCCCAGCATTTT.

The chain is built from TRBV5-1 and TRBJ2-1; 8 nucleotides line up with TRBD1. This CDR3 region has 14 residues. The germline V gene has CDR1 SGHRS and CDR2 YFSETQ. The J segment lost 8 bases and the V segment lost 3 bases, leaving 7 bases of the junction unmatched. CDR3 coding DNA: TGCGCCAGCAGCTGGTCGGACAGGGAGGATGAGCAGTTCTTC. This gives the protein CASSWSDREDEQFF.

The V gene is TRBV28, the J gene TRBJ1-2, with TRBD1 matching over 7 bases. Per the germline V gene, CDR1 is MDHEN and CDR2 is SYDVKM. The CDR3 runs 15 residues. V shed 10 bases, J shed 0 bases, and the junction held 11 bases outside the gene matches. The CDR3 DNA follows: TGTGCCACCTTCGGACCGGGGACAGCTAACTATGGCTACACCTTC. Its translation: CATFGPGTANYGYTF.

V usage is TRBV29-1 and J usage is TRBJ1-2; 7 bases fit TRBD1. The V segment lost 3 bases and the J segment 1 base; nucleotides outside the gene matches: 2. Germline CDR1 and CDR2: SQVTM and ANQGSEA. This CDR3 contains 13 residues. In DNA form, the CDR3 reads TGCAGCGTTGAGGACAGGCTTAACTATGGCTACACCTTC. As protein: CSVEDRLNYGYTF.

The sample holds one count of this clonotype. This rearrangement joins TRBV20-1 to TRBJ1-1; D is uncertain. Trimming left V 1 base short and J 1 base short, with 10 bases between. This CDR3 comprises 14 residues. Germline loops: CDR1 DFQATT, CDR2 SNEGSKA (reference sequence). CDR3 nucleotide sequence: TGCAGTGCTAGAGGGGGATTGGAGAACACTGAAGCTTTCTTT. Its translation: CSARGGLENTEAFF.

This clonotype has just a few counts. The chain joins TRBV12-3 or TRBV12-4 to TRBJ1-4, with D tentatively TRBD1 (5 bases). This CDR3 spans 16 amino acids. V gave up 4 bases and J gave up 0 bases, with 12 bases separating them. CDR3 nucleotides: TGTGCCAGCAGTTCGACAGCCATCGCAACTAATGAAAAACTGTTTTTT. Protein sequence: CASSSTAIATNEKLFF.

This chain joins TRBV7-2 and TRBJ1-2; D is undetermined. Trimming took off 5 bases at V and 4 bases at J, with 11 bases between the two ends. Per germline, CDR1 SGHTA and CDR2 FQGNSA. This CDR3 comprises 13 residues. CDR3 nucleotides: TGTGCCAGCAGCGTTGGTCACACCTATGGCTACACCTTC. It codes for CASSVGHTYGYTF.

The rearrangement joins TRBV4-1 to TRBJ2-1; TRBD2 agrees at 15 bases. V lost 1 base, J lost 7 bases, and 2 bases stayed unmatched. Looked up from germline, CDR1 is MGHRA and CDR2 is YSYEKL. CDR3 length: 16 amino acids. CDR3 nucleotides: TGCGCCAGCAGCCAAGTGGGGACTAGCGGGGGGAATGAGCAGTTCTTC. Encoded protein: CASSQVGTSGGNEQFF.

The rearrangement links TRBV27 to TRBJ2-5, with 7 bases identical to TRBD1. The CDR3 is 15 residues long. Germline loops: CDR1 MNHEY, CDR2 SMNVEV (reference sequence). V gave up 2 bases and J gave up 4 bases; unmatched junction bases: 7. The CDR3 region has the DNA TGTGCCAGCAGTTTACCGGGGACAGCACCAGAGACCCAGTACTTC. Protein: CASSLPGTAPETQYF.

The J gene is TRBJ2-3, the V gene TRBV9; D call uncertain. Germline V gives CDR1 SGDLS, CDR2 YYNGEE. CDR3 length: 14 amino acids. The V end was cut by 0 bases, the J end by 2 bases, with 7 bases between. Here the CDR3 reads CASSVGGTTDTQYF. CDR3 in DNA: TGTGCCAGCAGCGTAGGAGGCACCACAGATACGCAGTATTTT.

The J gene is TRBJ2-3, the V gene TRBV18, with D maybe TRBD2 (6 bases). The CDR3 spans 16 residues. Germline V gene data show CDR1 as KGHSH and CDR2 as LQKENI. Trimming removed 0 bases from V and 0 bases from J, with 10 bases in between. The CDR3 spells CASSPPGTSSTDTQYF. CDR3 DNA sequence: TGTGCCAGCTCACCACCGGGTACTAGCAGCACAGATACGCAGTATTTT.

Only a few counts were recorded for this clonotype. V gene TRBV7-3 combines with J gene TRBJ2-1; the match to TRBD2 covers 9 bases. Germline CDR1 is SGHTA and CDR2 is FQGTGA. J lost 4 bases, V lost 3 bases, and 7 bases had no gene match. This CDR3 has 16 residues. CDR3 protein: CASSLDSRGGYNEQFF. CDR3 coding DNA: TGTGCCAGCAGCTTGGACTCGCGGGGGGGGTACAATGAGCAGTTCTTC.

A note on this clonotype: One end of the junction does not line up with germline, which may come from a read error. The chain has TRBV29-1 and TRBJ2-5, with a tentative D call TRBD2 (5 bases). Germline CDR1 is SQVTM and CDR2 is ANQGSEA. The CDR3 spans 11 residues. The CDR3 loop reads CSAEGGEEQYF. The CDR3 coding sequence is TGCAGCGCTGAAGGAGGAGAAGAGCAGTACTTC. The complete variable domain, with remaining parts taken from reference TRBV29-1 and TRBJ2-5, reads SAVISQKPSRDICQRGTSLTIQCQVDSQVTMMFWYRQQPGQSLTLIATANQGSEATYESGFVIDKFPISRPNLTFSTLTVSNMSPEDSSIYLCSAEGGEEQYFGPGTRLLVL.

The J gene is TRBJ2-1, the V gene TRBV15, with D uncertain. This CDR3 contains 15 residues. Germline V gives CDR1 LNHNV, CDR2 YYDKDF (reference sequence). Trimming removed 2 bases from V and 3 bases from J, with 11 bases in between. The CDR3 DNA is TGTGCCACCAGCAGACCCCCGGGCATCTACAATGAGCAGTTCTTC. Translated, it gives CATSRPPGIYNEQFF.

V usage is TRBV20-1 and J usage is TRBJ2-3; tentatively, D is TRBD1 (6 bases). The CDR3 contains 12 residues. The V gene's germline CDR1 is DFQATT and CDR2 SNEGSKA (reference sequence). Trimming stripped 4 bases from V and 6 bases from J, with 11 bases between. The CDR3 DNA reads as TGCAGTGCTACAGACAGGATGGATACGCAGTATTTT. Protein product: CSATDRMDTQYF.

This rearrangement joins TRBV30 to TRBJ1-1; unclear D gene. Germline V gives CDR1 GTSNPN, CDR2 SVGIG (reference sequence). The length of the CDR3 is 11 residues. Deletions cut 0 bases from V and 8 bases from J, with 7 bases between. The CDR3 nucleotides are TGTGCCTGGAGTGTACACGGGGAAGCTTTCTTT. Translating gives CAWSVHGEAFF.

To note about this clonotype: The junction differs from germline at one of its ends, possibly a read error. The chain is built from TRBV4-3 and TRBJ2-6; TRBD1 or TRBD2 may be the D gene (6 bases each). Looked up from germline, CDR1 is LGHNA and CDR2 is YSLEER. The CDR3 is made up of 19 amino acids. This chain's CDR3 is CASSQNPTGGFSGTNVLTF. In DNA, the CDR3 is TGCGCCAGCAGCCAAAACCCGACAGGAGGGTTCTCTGGGACCAACGTCCTGACTTTC.

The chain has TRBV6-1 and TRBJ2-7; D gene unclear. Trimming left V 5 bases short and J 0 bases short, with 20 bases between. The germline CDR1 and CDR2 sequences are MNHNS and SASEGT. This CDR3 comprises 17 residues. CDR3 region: CASSRNLRYSSSYEQYF. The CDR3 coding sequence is TGTGCCAGCAGTAGAAATCTACGTTATTCAAGCTCCTACGAGCAGTACTTC.

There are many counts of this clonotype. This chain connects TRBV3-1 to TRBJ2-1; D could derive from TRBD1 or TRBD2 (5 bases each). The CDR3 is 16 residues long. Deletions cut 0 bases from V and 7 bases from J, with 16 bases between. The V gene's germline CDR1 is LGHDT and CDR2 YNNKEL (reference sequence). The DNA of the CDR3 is TGTGCCAGCAGCCAAGATATGGCAGGGAGTAGGAATGAGCAGTTCTTC. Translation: CASSQDMAGSRNEQFF.